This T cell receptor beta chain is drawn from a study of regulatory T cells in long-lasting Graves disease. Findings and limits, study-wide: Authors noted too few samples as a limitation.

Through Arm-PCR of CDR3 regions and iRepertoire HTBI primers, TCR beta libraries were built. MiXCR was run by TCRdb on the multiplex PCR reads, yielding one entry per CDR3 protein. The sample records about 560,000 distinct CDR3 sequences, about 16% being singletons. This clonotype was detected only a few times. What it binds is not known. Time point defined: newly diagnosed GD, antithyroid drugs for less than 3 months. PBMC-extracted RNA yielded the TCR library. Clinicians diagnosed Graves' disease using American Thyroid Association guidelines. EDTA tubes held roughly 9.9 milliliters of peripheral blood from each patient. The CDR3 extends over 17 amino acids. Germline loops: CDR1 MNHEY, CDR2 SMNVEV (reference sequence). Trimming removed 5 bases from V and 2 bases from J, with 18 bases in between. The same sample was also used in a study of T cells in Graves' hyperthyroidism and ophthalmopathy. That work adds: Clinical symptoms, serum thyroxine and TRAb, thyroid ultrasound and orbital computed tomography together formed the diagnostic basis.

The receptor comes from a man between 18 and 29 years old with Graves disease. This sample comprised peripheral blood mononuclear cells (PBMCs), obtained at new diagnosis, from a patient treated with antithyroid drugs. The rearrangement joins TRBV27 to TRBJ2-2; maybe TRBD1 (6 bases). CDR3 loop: CASSPLRPRGNTGELFF. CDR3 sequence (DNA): TGTGCCAGCAGTCCCCTCCGCCCCAGGGGAAACACCGGGGAGCTGTTTTTT.